This is a list of T cell receptor beta chains from one sample in a study of response to subunit inactivated influenza vaccine. TCRdb itself ran the RT-PCR reads through MiXCR, one entry per CDR3 protein. Seen here are about 780,000 distinct CDR3 sequences, around a sixth observed once, and the top ten hold about a tenth. The source was PBMCs from blood, collected 5 days after vaccination. The receptors originated from a man in his forties or fifties who received an inactivated influenza vaccine. CDR3s leave out the opening cysteine and the closing phenylalanine or tryptophan. Size tells how often a clone was seen (once, few, many) or the class of an expanded clone, and some rows leave it out.

>TRBV29-1|TRBJ2-5|few
SVKEGARETQY
>TRBV5-1|TRBJ2-3|NA
ASSLGPRGGGPTDTQY
>TRBV10-3|TRBJ2-1|NA
AISRDRTYNEQF
>TRBV6-1|TRBJ2-1|few
ASRDDEKGDEQF
>TRBV5-1|TRBJ2-5|NA
ASSRPWETQY
>TRBV20-1|TRBJ2-7|NA
SARRQSTYEQY
>TRBV7-2|TRBJ2-3|NA
ASSLGTGGRTQY
>TRBV7-7|TRBJ2-5|few
ASARGLATQETQY
>TRBV5-5|TRBJ1-5|many
ASSPTVGLGPQH
>TRBV3-1|TRBJ2-7|few
ASSLDGRSSEQY
>TRBV20-1|TRBJ2-5|NA
SADELVQETQY
>TRBV10-3|TRBJ2-1|NA
AISESIAGNYNEQF
>TRBV9|TRBJ2-7|NA
ASSVEGTLGEQY
>TRBV5-1|TRBJ2-7|NA
ASSLDLKYEQY
>TRBV7-2|TRBJ2-2|few
ASSLTGGPGHWELF
>TRBV2|TRBJ2-2|NA
ASSSRLAEVGGELF
>TRBV20-1|TRBJ2-1|many
SARDYRQGTSYNEQF
>TRBV15|TRBJ1-5|NA
ATSRARGNQPQH
>TRBV27|TRBJ2-3|once
ASSPTPPGQGADTQY
>TRBV5-1|TRBJ2-1|few
ASSLGGGLAGGFSYNEQF
>TRBV10-3|TRBJ2-7|NA
AISEGGTGGPYEQY
>TRBV27|TRBJ2-3|few
ASSLLRVGTGGSTDTQY
>TRBV5-1|TRBJ2-1|many
ASSLEPFGLATYNEQF
>TRBV28|TRBJ2-7|NA
ASSRLVATEQY
>TRBV15|TRBJ2-3|NA
ATSGSSGSTDTQY
>TRBV7-2|TRBJ2-5|NA
ASSFLAGEQETQY
>TRBV6-2/TRBV6-3|TRBJ1-6|NA
ASTLDRTVGPSALH
>TRBV5-1|TRBJ2-7|NA
ASSSRSGRTGPPLREQY
>TRBV20-1|TRBJ2-3|NA
SHGTSGDTQY
>TRBV12-3/TRBV12-4|TRBJ2-2|few
ASSLTIGTGELF
>TRBV2|TRBJ2-5|few
ASSWASGISETQY
>TRBV4-2|TRBJ2-7|many
ASSQPGTSGGHEQY
>TRBV6-5|TRBJ2-7|NA
ASSYSSGTANSYEQY
>TRBV6-1|TRBJ2-7|few
ASSPSSGSSYEQY
>TRBV28|TRBJ2-3|NA
ASSSFLKSTDTQY
>TRBV10-3|TRBJ1-2|NA
AILNQGMDYGYT
>TRBV4-3|TRBJ2-2|NA
ASSQVHPAGELF
>TRBV7-8|TRBJ2-2|few
ASSYRDRHTGELF
>TRBV7-2|TRBJ1-3|NA
ASSLLQGTGNTIY
>TRBV7-2|TRBJ2-3|NA
ASSLATARTDTQY
>TRBV20-1|TRBJ2-7|NA
SATGQVTYEQY
>TRBV6-5|TRBJ2-7|few
ASSYSGTAPYEQY
>TRBV20-1|TRBJ2-5|few
SAHGRGQGAQETQY
>TRBV12-3/TRBV12-4|TRBJ1-2|NA
ASRQTGDRYGYT
>TRBV6-5|TRBJ2-1|NA
ASSYTEAQGPYNEQF
>TRBV6-5|TRBJ2-2|many
ASSYSSGANTGELF
>TRBV20-1|TRBJ1-4|NA
SALVGGEKLF
>TRBV3-1|TRBJ1-1|NA
ASSQEGGNSEAF
>TRBV4-2|TRBJ2-7|once
ASSQVGGPTYEQY
>TRBV12-3/TRBV12-4|TRBJ2-1|many
ASSLQGLGEQF
>TRBV7-2|TRBJ1-4|few
ASSPRRTTNEKLF
>TRBV7-9|TRBJ1-1|few
ASTAGTAKNTEAF
>TRBV12-3/TRBV12-4|TRBJ2-7|NA
ASSPGDTNSYEQY